The 28 T cell receptor beta chains below were found in one sample sequenced in a study of T cells in Graves' hyperthyroidism and ophthalmopathy. From RNA transcripts, TCR beta CDR3 regions were amplified. The HTBI primer set drove a first-round RT-PCR of the TCR CDR3. TCRdb re-analysed the multiplex PCR reads in MiXCR, keeping a single row per CDR3 protein. The sample holds 550,000 to 700,000 distinct CDR3 sequences, roughly 14% seen once. Sequencing input: blood. The source is a woman in her thirties or forties with Graves' ophthalmopathy.

In its sample, this clonotype was seen many times. The chain recombines TRBV12-3 or TRBV12-4 with TRBJ1-5, with D maybe TRBD1 (5 bases). The CDR3 is 14 residues long. V was cut by 5 bases and J by 7 bases, with 15 bases left in between. DNA of the CDR3: TGTGCCAGCAGTCCTAATGGGGGGGGACAGCCCCAGCATTTT. Translating it yields CASSPNGGGQPQHF.

This clonotype appeared many times. CDR3: CASREGEAEETQYF. The CDR3 DNA follows: TGTGCCAGCAGAGAGGGAGAGGCCGAGGAGACCCAGTACTTC. The chain recombines TRBV2 with TRBJ2-5, with D perhaps TRBD2 (5 bases). Trimming removed 6 bases from V and 5 bases from J, with 16 bases in between. Germline V CDR1 and CDR2: SNHLY, FYNNEI. The CDR3 has 14 amino acids.

This clonotype was observed at least ten times. This rearrangement joins TRBV5-1 to TRBJ1-3; maybe TRBD1 (6 bases). The CDR3 is made up of 15 amino acids. Germline assignment: CDR1 SGHRS and CDR2 YFSETQ. The V and J ends lost 4 bases and 0 bases respectively, with 11 bases between them. The CDR3 DNA follows: TGCGCCAGCAGCCACGGACAGAGCTCTGGAAACACCATATATTTT. Translating it yields CASSHGQSSGNTIYF.

The chain joins TRBV5-1 to TRBJ2-5; TRBD2 matches 9 bases. J was trimmed by 5 bases and V by 6 bases; bases with no gene match: 11. Germline V lookup: CDR1 SGHRS, CDR2 YFSETQ. This CDR3 contains 15 residues. CDR3 nucleotides: TGCGCCAGCACCCTCTCTAGCGGGATTTCGGAGACCCAGTACTTC. Its translation: CASTLSSGISETQYF.

This clonotype was detected many times. The genes are TRBV28 and TRBJ2-7; TRBD2 is a possible D gene (6 bases). V lost 5 bases, J lost 5 bases, and 19 bases lay in between. The CDR3 is 15 amino acids. The germline gives CDR1 MDHEN, CDR2 SYDVKM. CDR3 sequence reads: CASSPFGGVRNEQYF. In DNA, the CDR3 is TGTGCCAGCAGTCCTTTCGGGGGTGTCAGGAACGAGCAGTACTTC.

This clonotype was seen only a few times. This rearrangement joins TRBV6-4 to TRBJ2-2; 8 bases match TRBD1. V trimming: 6 bases; J trimming: 3 bases; junction bases outside the gene matches: 12. The V gene's germline CDR1 is MRHNA and CDR2 SNTAGT. The CDR3 loop spans 17 amino acids. The CDR3 loop reads CASSHNSGTGYTGELFF. The DNA for the CDR3 is TGTGCCAGCAGCCATAATTCCGGGACAGGATACACCGGGGAGCTGTTTTTT.

The chain recombines TRBV6-1 with TRBJ2-5, with D uncertain. Germline loops: CDR1 MNHNS, CDR2 SASEGT. CDR3 length equals 15 residues. Trimming pared 5 bases from V and 4 bases from J, leaving 17 bases between. As DNA, the CDR3 is TGTGCCAGCAGTCCCACCGCCACTCATGGAGAGACCCAGTACTTC. Translation gives CASSPTATHGETQYF.

Many counts were recorded for this clonotype. The chain is built from TRBV11-2 and TRBJ2-7; 9 nucleotides match TRBD1. Germline-derived CDR1 and CDR2 are SGHAT and FQNNGV. CDR3 length equals 15 residues. V lost 6 bases to trimming and J lost 1 base; unmatched junction nucleotides: 7. CDR3 DNA: TGTGCCAGCAGGCTATCGGGACAGGGATCCTACGAGCAGTACTTC. It encodes CASRLSGQGSYEQYF. The variable domain in full, completed from reference TRBV11-2 and TRBJ2-7, reads EAGVAQSPRYKIIEKRQSVAFWCNPISGHATLYWYQQILGQGPKLLIQFQNNGVVDDSQLPKDRFSAERLKGVDSTLKIQPAKLEDSAVYLCASRLSGQGSYEQYFGPGTRLTVT.

In this sample, this clonotype turned up many times. This chain links TRBV11-3 with TRBJ2-7; D is possibly TRBD1 (5 bases). The ends were cut back, 4 bases at V and 0 bases at J, with 7 bases in the middle. The length of the CDR3 is 13 residues. Germline V gene data show CDR1 as SGHNT and CDR2 as YENEEA. The CDR3 DNA sequence: TGTGCCAGCAGCTCAGGGTTCTCCTACGAGCAGTACTTC. Its protein product is CASSSGFSYEQYF.

This clonotype is deemed medium-sized. The CDR3 protein is CASSSAGQGQPEAFF. In DNA, the CDR3 is TGTGCCAGCAGCTCCGCGGGACAGGGACAACCTGAAGCTTTCTTT. The chain employs TRBV28 and TRBJ1-1, with 9 positions matching TRBD1. The CDR3 extends over 15 amino acids. The junction had 11 bases not matched to a gene; V was cut back by 6 bases and J by 6 bases. Germline-derived CDR1 and CDR2 are MDHEN and SYDVKM.

In its sample, this clonotype was seen many times. The V gene is TRBV6-2 or TRBV6-3, the J gene TRBJ1-2; D is undetermined. Germline assignment: CDR1 MNHEY and CDR2 SVGEGT. The CDR3 is made up of 14 amino acids. Trimming took 8 bases from V and 0 from J, leaving 13 bases between them. The CDR3 DNA sequence: TGTGCCAGCTCCAATATTACAGCTAACTATGGCTACACCTTC. Amino acids: CASSNITANYGYTF.

This clonotype was detected once. The chain recombines TRBV3-1 with TRBJ1-2; possibly TRBD1 for D (5 bases). Germline V gene sequence: CDR1 LGHDT, CDR2 YNNKEL (reference sequence). The CDR3 covers 18 residues. V was clipped by 0 bases and J by 8 bases, with 25 bases between them. CDR3 coding DNA: TGTGCCAGCAGCCAAGACATATCCGGGACTACCTCATTCGGGGGCTACACCTTC. Translated, it gives CASSQDISGTTSFGGYTF. Variable domain in full (rest from reference TRBV3-1 and TRBJ1-2): DTAVSQTPKYLVTQMGNDKSIKCEQNLGHDTMYWYKQDSKKFLKIMFSYNNKELIINETVPNRFSPKSPDKAHLNLHINSLELGDSAVYFCASSQDISGTTSFGGYTFGSGTRLTVV.

This clonotype was counted at least ten times. The J gene is TRBJ2-5, the V gene TRBV6-1; 12 bases are shared with TRBD2. Germline trimming cut 6 bases from V and 7 bases from J; bases unmatched to any gene: 12. Per germline, CDR1 MNHNS and CDR2 SASEGT. CDR3 length: 16 amino acids. In DNA form, the CDR3 reads TGTGCCAGCAGCCCCGGGACTAGCGGGTACATCGGGACCCAGTACTTC. This codes for CASSPGTSGYIGTQYF.

On this clonotype: Possible read error: a much larger clone is one base away. Lacking the conserved final phenylalanine or tryptophan, this CDR3 likely reflects a read error. The V call is TRBV20-1, the J call TRBJ2-5, with 10 bases aligning to TRBD2. V shed 6 bases and J 4 bases; nucleotides not matched to a gene: 20. The CDR3 is 18 residues long. Germline-derived CDR1 and CDR2 are DFQATT and SNEGSKA (reference sequence). CDR3 sequence: CSAVSVAGGGVLPETQYL. CDR3 sequence (DNA): TGCAGTGCCGTTAGTGTAGCGGGAGGAGGTGTTCTTCCAGAGACCCAGTACCTC.

The chain has TRBV14 and TRBJ2-7, with D perhaps TRBD1 (5 bases). This CDR3 region has 15 residues. V was trimmed by 1 base and J by 3 bases, leaving 13 bases between them. Germline V gene sequence: CDR1 SGHDN, CDR2 FVKESK. In nucleotides, the CDR3 is TGTGCCAGCAGCCAAGGTACAGGCCCCCACTACGAGCAGTACTTC. As protein: CASSQGTGPHYEQYF. Full variable domain (outside the CDR3, taken from reference TRBV14 and TRBJ2-7): EAGVTQFPSHSVIEKGQTVTLRCDPISGHDNLYWYRRVMGKEIKFLLHFVKESKQDESGMPNNRFLAERTGGTYSTLKVQPAELEDSGVYFCASSQGTGPHYEQYFGPGTRLTVT.

This clonotype was seen repeatedly, ten times or more. The J gene is TRBJ2-7, the V gene TRBV28; D is perhaps TRBD2 (6 bases). Trimming removed 7 bases at V and 3 bases at J, with 16 bases between. This CDR3 is built from 14 residues. CDR1 MDHEN and CDR2 SYDVKM come from the germline V gene. CDR3 sequence (DNA): TGTGCCAGCACCAACCGGGACTCCAGCTACGAGCAGTACTTC. Translated: CASTNRDSSYEQYF.

V and J are TRBV3-1 and TRBJ1-1; TRBD1 might be the D (6 bases). CDR3 length: 16 residues. The V end lost 1 base, the J end lost 5 bases, and 17 bases lay between the germline ends. Germline-derived CDR1 and CDR2 are LGHDT and YNNKEL (reference sequence). This CDR3 is CASSQGGRAPGTEAFF. CDR3 DNA: TGTGCCAGCAGCCAAGGGGGGCGCGCGCCTGGGACTGAAGCTTTCTTT.

V usage is TRBV20-1 and J usage is TRBJ2-4; D unresolved. The CDR3 is made up of 15 amino acids. Trimming took 5 bases from V and 0 from J, leaving 14 bases between them. Germline CDR1 DFQATT, CDR2 SNEGSKA (reference sequence). The CDR3 DNA reads TGCAGTGCTCGCCCGAATCGACTAGCCAAAAACATTCAGTACTTC. Protein sequence: CSARPNRLAKNIQYF.

This sequence joins TRBV11-1 and TRBJ1-2, with 9 bases matching TRBD1. The V gene end was trimmed by 5 bases and the J gene end by 5 bases; junction bases not matched to a gene: 12. There are 16 residues in the CDR3. Germline CDR1 SGHAT, CDR2 FQDESV (reference sequence). The DNA of the CDR3 is TGTGCCAGCAGCATACCCGGGACAGGGCCTCTATATGGCTACACCTTC. It codes for CASSIPGTGPLYGYTF.

This clonotype was detected once. The chain is built from TRBV27 and TRBJ1-2; maybe TRBD1 (5 bases). The CDR3 has 15 residues. V lost 5 bases, J lost 4 bases, and 17 bases lay in between. Germline CDR1 and CDR2: MNHEY and SMNVEV (reference sequence). The CDR3 protein is CASSPPGRSFYGYTF. The DNA for the CDR3 is TGTGCCAGCAGTCCTCCAGGGCGCAGCTTCTATGGCTACACCTTC.

Points on this clonotype: A read error may account for a junction end that differs from germline. The CDR3 loop is CASSRFPSARKFSYEQCF. The CDR3 DNA is TGTGCCAGCAGTCGGTTTCCGTCGGCGCGAAAGTTCTCCTACGAGCAGTGCTTC. The chain carries TRBV6-2 or TRBV6-3 and TRBJ2-7; D unclear. The CDR3 runs to 18 residues. CDR1 MNHEY and CDR2 SVGEGT come from the germline V gene.

The V and J genes are TRBV28 and TRBJ2-5; 8 nucleotides match TRBD1. The germline CDR1 and CDR2 sequences are MDHEN and SYDVKM. V was pared by 6 bases and J by 5 bases, with 5 bases of the junction left unmatched. This CDR3 has 13 amino acids. Here the CDR3 reads CASSHYRGETQYF. The CDR3 region has the DNA TGTGCCAGCAGCCACTACAGGGGGGAGACCCAGTACTTC. Full variable domain (remainder filled in from reference TRBV28 and TRBJ2-5): DVKVTQSSRYLVKRTGEKVFLECVQDMDHENMFWYRQDPGLGLRLIYFSYDVKMKEKGDIPEGYSVSREKKERFSLILESASTNQTSMYLCASSHYRGETQYFGPGTRLLVL.

This clonotype showed up just a few times. CDR3 sequence reads: CASSLRLDRGYGYTF. CDR3 sequence (DNA): TGTGCCAGCAGCCTGAGGCTAGACCGGGGCTATGGCTACACCTTC. The V gene is TRBV6-2 or TRBV6-3, the J gene TRBJ1-2; no clear D. CDR1 and CDR2 from the germline V gene are MNHEY and SVGEGT. V lost 6 bases and J lost 4, with 18 bases in between. This CDR3 has 15 amino acids.

In its sample, this clonotype was seen many times. The V and J genes are TRBV5-1 and TRBJ2-1; tentative D call: TRBD2 (5 bases). This CDR3 contains 14 residues. The germline gives CDR1 SGHRS, CDR2 YFSETQ. Trimming stripped 0 bases from V and 5 bases from J, with 9 bases between. The chain's CDR3 is CASSLAGRDNEQFF. The DNA of the CDR3 is TGCGCCAGCAGCTTGGCCGGGCGGGACAATGAGCAGTTCTTC.

Only a few counts were recorded for this clonotype. The chain carries TRBV7-9 and TRBJ2-7; D gene uncertain. V was cut by 3 bases and J by 6 bases, with 9 bases left in between. Germline values: CDR1 SEHNR, CDR2 FQNEAQ (reference sequence). The CDR3 contains 12 residues. CDR3 in amino acids: CASSFSSGEQYF. CDR3 bases: TGTGCCAGCAGCTTTTCTTCAGGCGAGCAGTACTTC.

This clonotype was counted at least ten times. This chain joins TRBV11-2 and TRBJ2-7, with no clear D. Trimming shortened V by 2 bases and J by 3 bases, and 8 bases separated the two germline ends. CDR1 and CDR2 (germline): SGHAT, FQNNGV. The CDR3 consists of 13 residues. The CDR3 coding sequence is TGTGCCAGCAGCTTAATTAGTGGCTACGAGCAGTACTTC. Translating it yields CASSLISGYEQYF.

This clonotype was detected only a few times. The gene calls are TRBV28 and TRBJ2-2; 10 bases fit TRBD2. The V and J ends lost 1 base and 0 bases, in that order; junction bases with no gene match: 8. This CDR3 has 19 amino acids. Germline lookup yields CDR1 MDHEN and CDR2 SYDVKM. The CDR3 spells CASSLLALAGKTNTGELFF. CDR3 nucleotides: TGTGCCAGCAGTTTATTAGCACTAGCGGGGAAAACGAACACCGGGGAGCTGTTTTTT. The whole variable domain, filled in from reference TRBV28 and TRBJ2-2, reads DVKVTQSSRYLVKRTGEKVFLECVQDMDHENMFWYRQDPGLGLRLIYFSYDVKMKEKGDIPEGYSVSREKKERFSLILESASTNQTSMYLCASSLLALAGKTNTGELFFGEGSRLTVL.

This chain joins TRBV24-1 and TRBJ2-5; 7 bases fit TRBD1. This CDR3 comprises 14 residues. V dropped 5 bases and J dropped 3; count of bases not matched to a gene: 5. Germline CDR1 reads KGHDR; CDR2 reads SFDVKD. The DNA for the CDR3 is TGTGCCACCAGTGGTCGGACAGGTGAAGAGACCCAGTACTTC. As protein: CATSGRTGEETQYF.